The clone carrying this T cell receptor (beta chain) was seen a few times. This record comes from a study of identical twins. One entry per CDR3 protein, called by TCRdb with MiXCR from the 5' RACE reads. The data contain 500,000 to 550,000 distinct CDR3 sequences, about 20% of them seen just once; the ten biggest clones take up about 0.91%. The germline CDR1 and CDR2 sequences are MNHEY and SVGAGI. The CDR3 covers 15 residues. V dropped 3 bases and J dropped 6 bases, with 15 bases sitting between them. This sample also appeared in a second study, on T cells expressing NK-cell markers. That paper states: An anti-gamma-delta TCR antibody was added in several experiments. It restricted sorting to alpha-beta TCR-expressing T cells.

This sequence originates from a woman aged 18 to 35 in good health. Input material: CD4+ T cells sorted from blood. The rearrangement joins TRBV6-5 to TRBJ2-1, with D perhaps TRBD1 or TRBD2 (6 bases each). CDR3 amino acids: CASSYGRRGVNEQFF. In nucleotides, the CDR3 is TGTGCCAGCAGTTATGGTCGGAGGGGGGTCAATGAGCAGTTCTTC.